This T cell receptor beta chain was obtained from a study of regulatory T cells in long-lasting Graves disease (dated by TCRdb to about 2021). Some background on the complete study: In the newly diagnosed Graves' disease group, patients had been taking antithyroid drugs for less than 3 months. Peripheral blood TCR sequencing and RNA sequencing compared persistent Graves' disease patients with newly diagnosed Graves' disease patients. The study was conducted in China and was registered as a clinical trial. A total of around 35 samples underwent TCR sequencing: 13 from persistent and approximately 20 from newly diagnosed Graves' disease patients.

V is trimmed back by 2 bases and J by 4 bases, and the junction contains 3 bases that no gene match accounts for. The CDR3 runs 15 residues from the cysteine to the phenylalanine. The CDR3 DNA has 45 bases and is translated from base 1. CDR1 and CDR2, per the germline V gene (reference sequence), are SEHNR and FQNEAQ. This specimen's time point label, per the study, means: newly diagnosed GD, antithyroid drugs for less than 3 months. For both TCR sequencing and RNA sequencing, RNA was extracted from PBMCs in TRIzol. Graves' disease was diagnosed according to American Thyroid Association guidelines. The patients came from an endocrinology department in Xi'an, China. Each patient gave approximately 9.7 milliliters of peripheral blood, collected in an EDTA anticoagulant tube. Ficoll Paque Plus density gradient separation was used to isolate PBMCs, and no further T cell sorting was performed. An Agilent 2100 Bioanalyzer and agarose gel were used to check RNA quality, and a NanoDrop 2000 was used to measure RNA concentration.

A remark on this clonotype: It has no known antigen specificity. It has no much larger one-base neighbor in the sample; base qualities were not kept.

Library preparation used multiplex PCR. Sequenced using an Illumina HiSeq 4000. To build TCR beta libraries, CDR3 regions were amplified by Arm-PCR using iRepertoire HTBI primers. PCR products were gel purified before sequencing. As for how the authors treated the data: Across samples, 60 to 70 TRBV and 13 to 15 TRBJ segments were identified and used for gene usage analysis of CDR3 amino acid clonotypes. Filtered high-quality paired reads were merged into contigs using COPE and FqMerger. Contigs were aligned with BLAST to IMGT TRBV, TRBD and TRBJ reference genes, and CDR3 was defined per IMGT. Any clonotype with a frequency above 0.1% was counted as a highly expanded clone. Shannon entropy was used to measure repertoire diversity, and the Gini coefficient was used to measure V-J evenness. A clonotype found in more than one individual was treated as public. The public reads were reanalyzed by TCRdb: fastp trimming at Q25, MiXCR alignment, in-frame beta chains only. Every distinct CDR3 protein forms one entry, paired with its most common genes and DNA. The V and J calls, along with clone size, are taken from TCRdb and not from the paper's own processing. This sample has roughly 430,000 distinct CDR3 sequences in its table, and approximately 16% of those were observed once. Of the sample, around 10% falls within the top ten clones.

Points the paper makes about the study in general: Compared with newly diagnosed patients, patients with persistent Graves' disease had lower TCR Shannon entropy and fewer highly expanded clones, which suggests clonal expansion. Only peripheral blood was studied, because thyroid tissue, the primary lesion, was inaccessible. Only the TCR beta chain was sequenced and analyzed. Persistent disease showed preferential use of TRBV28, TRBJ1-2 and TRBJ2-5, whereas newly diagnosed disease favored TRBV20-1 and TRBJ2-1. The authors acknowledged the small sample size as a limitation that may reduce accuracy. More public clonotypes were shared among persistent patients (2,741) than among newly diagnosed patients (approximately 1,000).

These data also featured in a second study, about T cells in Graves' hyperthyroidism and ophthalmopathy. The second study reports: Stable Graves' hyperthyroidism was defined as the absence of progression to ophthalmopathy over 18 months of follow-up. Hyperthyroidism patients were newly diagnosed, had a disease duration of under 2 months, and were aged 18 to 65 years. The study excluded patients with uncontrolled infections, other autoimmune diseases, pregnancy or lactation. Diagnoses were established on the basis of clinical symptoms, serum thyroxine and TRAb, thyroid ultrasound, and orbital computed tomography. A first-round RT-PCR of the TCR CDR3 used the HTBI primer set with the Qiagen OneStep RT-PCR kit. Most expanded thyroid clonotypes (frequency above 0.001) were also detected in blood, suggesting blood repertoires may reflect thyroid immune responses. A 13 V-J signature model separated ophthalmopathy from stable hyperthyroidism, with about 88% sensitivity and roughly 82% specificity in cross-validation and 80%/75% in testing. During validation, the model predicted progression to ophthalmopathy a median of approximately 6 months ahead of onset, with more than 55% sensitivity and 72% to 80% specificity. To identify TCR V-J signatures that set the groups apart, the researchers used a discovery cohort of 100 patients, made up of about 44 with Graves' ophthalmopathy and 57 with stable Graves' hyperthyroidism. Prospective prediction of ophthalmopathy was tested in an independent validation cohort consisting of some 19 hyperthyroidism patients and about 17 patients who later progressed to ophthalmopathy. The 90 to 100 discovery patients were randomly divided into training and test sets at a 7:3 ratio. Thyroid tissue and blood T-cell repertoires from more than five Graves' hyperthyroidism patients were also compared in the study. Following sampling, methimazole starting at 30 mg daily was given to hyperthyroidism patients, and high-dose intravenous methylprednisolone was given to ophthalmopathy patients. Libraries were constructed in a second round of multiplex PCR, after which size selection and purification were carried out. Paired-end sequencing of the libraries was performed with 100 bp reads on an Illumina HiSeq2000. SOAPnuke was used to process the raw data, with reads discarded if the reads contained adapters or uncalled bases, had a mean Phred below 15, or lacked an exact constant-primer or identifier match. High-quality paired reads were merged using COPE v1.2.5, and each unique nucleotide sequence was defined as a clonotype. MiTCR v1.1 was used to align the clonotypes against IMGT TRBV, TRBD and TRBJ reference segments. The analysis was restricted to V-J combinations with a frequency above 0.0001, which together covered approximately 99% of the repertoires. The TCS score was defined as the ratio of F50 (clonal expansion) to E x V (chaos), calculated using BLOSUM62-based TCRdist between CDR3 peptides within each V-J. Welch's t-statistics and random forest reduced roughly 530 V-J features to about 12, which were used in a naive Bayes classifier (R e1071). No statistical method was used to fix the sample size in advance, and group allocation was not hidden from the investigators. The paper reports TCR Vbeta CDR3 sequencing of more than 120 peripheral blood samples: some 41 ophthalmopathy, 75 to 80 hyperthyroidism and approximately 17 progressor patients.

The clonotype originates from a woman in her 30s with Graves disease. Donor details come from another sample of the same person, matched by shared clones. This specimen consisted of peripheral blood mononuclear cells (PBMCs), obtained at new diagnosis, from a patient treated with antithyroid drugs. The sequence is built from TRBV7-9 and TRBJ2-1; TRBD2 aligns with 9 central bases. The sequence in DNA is TGTGCCAGCAGCTTACCTAGCGGGGTATACAATGAGCAGTTCTTC. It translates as CASSLPSGVYNEQFF.